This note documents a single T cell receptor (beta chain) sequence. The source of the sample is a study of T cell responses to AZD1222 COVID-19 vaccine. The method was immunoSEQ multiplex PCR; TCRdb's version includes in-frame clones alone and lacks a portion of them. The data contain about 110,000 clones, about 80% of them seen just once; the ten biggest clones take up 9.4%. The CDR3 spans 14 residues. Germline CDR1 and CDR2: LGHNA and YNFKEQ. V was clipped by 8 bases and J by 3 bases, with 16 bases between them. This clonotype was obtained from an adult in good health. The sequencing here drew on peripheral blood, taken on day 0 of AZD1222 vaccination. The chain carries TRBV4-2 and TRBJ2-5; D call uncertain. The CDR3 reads CASQKTLGEETQYF. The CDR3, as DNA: TGTGCCAGCCAGAAGACCTTGGGTGAAGAGACCCAGTACTTC.